This TCR beta chain was identified during a study of PD-L1 blockade in urothelial cancer. Synthetic spike-ins, TCR analog templates, were added into each PCR. Using immunoSEQ multiplex PCR, the repertoire was profiled, and TCRdb retains in-frame clones only, with some absent. This table holds 35,000 to 45,000 clones, under 95% found once. Regarding time point: peripheral blood 6 weeks after treatment start. Anywhere from 1 to 8 samples came from each patient, spanning pretreatment and on-treatment. The sample was PBMCs, taken around atezolizumab (anti-PD-L1) treatment. The TCR originated in a man between 65 and 85 years old with urothelial cancer.

CDR3 region: CASSTSGTGGEQYF. For the CDR3, the DNA is TGTGCCAGCAGCACCTCCGGGACAGGGGGCGAGCAGTACTTC. The rearrangement uses TRBV28 and TRBJ2-7; 11 bases are shared with TRBD1. CDR3 length equals 14 residues. V shed 6 bases, J shed 6 bases, and the junction held 7 bases outside the gene matches. The germline gives CDR1 MDHEN, CDR2 SYDVKM.